This TCR beta chain emerged from a study of cytomegalovirus exposure and HLA in healthy donors. The PCR had 60 Vbeta and 13 Jbeta primers. The method was immunoSEQ multiplex PCR; TCRdb's version includes in-frame clones alone and lacks a portion of them. Among some 150,000 clones listed, about two thirds were seen once. Despite likely unrecorded immune exposures, the donors were nominally healthy at the time of sampling. The CDR3 totals 12 residues. CDR1 and CDR2 from the germline V gene are MNHEY and SMNVEV (reference sequence). The ends lost 5 bases at V and 2 bases at J; junction bases unmatched: 0.

The source is a woman aged 40 to 49 in good health and CMV-seronegative. V and J are TRBV27 and TRBJ2-7; 7 bases are shared with TRBD2. The sequenced sample was PBMCs. The chain's CDR3 is CASSRGAYEQYF. The CDR3 bases are TGTGCCAGCAGTCGGGGGGCCTACGAGCAGTACTTC.